This T cell receptor beta chain was identified in a study of radiation and T cells in renal cell carcinoma. This clone was picked up a small number of times. What it recognizes is unknown. The CDR3 loop spans 14 amino acids. Germline V gives CDR1 GTSNPN, CDR2 SVGIG (reference sequence). V shed 1 base, J shed 6 bases, and the junction held 3 bases outside the gene matches. The data were produced by immunoSEQ multiplex PCR, yet TCRdb's version contains in-frame clones alone and is incomplete. The table records fewer than 25,000 clones, approximately 54% of them present only once. Treatment meaning: treatment-naive control, cytoreductive nephrectomy. Regarding the study as a whole: Irradiated tumors held more dominant CDR3 motifs than control tumors. Tumor samples were small regions of approximately 1 g.

The J gene is TRBJ1-4, the V gene TRBV30; 9 bases align to TRBD1. Source: tumor tissue, taken from a patient whose treatment was nephrectomy without radiotherapy. This TCR came from a human donor with renal cell carcinoma. The CDR3 loop is CAWSGGTGYEKLFF. The CDR3 DNA is TGTGCCTGGAGTGGTGGGACAGGGTATGAAAAACTGTTTTTT.